This T cell receptor beta chain was sequenced during a study of T-cell memory formation after mild COVID-19. TCRdb ran MiXCR on the 5' RACE reads and lists one entry per CDR3 protein. The table has hundreds of thousands of distinct CDR3 sequences, 15% to 20% seen once. The CDR3 loop spans 22 amino acids. The germline V gene has CDR1 SGHRS and CDR2 YFSETQ. With V trimmed by 5 bases and J by 4 bases, 28 bases remained unmatched. This clonotype was seen a few times. This chain joins TRBV5-1 and TRBJ2-1; 9 nucleotides agree with TRBD2. Sequencing used PBMCs or a T cell subset sorted from them (not recorded which). The receptor comes from a man aged 18 to 29 who had mild COVID-19 (a few samples of this study predate the infection). Cell type and time point are not known. The CDR3 region is CASRSLNRGGASTGFSYNEQFF. In DNA, the CDR3 is TGCGCCAGCAGGTCATTGAACCGCGGGGGGGCCTCGACAGGTTTCTCGTACAATGAGCAGTTCTTC.